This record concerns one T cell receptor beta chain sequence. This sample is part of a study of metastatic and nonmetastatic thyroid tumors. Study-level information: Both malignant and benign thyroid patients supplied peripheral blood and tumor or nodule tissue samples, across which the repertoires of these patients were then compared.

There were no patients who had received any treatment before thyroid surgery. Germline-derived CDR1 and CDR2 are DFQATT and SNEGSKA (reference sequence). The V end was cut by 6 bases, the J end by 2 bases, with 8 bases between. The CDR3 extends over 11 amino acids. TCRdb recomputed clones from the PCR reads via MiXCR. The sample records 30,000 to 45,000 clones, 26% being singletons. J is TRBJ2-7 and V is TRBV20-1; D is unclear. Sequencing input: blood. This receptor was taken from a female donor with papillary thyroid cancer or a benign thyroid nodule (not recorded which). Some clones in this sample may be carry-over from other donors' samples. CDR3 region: CSATSAYEQYF. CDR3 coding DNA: TGCAGTGCCACGTCCGCCTACGAGCAGTACTTC.